This T cell receptor (beta chain) was retrieved from a study of identical twins. Study outcomes and limitations: Out-of-frame alpha sequences shared between twins exhibited an excess of low generation probability.

Germline V gene data show CDR1 as DFQATT and CDR2 as SNEGSKA (reference sequence). V was shortened by 3 bases and J by 7 bases, with 12 bases between the two germline ends. CDR3 length equals 12 residues. MiXCR was run by TCRdb on the 5' RACE reads, yielding one entry per CDR3 protein. The sample consists of roughly 470,000 distinct CDR3 sequences, around 15% of them appearing once. This clonotype was counted only a few times. Its antigen is undetermined. Another study also made use of these data, one on yellow fever vaccine responses in identical twins.

Sequencing was performed on CD4+ T cells sorted from blood. The source is a woman aged 18-29 years in good health. The chain carries TRBV20-1 and TRBJ1-2; unclear D gene. The CDR3 sequence is CSASTKAVGYTF. For the CDR3, the DNA is TGCAGTGCTAGCACCAAAGCCGTTGGCTACACCTTC.